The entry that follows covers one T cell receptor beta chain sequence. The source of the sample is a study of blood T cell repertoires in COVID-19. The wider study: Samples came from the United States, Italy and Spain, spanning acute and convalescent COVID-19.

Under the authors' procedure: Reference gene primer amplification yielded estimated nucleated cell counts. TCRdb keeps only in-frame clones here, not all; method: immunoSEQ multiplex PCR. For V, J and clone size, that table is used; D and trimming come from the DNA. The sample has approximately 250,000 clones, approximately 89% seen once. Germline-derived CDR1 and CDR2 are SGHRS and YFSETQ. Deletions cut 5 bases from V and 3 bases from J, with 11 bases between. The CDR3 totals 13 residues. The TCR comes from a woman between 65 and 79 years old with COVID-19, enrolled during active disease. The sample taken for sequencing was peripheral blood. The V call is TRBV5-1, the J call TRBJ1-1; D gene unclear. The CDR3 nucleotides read TGCGCCAGCAGTTCGCTCAGTTACACTGAAGCTTTCTTT. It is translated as CASSSLSYTEAFF. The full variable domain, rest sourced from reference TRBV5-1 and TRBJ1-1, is KAGVTQTPRYLIKTRGQQVTLSCSPISGHRSVSWYQQTPGQGLQFLFEYFSETQRNKGNFPGRFSGRQFSNSRSEMNVSTLELGDSALYLCASSSLSYTEAFFGQGTRLTVV.